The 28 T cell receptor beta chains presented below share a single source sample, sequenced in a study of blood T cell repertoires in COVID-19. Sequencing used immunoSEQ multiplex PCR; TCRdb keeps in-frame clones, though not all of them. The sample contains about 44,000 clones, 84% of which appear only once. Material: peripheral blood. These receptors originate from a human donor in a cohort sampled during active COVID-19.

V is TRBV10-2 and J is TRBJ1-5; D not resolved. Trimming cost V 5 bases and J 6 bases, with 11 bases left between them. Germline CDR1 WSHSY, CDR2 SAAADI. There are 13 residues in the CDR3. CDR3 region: CASSNYPGQPQHF. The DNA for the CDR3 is TGCGCCAGCAGTAATTATCCGGGTCAGCCCCAGCATTTT.

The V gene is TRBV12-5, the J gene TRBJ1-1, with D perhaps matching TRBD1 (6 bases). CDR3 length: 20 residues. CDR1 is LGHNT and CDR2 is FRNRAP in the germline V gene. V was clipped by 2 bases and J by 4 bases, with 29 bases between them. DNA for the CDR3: TGTGCTAGTGGTTTGCGAAACGAGGTTGGTGCCAGGGGATTATTCACTGAAGCTTTCTTT. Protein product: CASGLRNEVGARGLFTEAFF.

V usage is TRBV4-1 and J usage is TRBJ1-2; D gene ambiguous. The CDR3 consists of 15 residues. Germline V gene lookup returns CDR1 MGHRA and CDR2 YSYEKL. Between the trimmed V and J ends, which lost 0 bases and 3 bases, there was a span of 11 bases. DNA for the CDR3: TGCGCCAGCAGCCAAGATGCTGGCAGATACTATGGCTACACCTTC. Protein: CASSQDAGRYYGYTF.

CDR3 protein: CASWTGGMQETQYF. The CDR3 DNA follows: TGCGCCTCCTGGACCGGGGGGATGCAAGAGACCCAGTACTTC. V and J are TRBV5-1 and TRBJ2-5, with 7 nucleotides matching TRBD2. Per the germline V gene, CDR1 is SGHRS and CDR2 is YFSETQ. The CDR3 covers 14 residues. The V gene end was trimmed by 10 bases and the J gene end by 2 bases; junction bases not matched to a gene: 11.

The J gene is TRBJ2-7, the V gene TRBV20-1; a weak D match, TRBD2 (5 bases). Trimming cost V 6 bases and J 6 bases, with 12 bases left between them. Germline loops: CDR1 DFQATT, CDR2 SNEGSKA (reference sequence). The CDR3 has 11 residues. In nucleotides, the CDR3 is TGCAGTGCAACGCGGGCAGGCGAGCAGTACGTC. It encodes CSATRAGEQYV.

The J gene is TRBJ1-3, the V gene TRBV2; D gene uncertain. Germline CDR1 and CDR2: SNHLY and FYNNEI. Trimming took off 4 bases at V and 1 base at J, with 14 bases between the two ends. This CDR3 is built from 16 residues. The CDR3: CASSGGVPGSGNTIYF. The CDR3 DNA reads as TGTGCCAGCAGTGGCGGCGTCCCCGGGTCTGGAAACACCATATATTTT.

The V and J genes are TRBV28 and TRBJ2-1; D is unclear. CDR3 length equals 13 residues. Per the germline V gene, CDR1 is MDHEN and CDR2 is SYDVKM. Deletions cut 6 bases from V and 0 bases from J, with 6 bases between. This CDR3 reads CASRGRSYNEQFF. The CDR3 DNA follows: TGTGCCAGCAGGGGCCGCTCCTACAATGAGCAGTTCTTC.

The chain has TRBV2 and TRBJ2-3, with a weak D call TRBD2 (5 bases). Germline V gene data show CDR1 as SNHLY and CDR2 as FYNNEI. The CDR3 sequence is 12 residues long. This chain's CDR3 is CACGLGTDTQYF. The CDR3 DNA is TGTGCGTGCGGGCTAGGCACAGATACGCAGTATTTT.

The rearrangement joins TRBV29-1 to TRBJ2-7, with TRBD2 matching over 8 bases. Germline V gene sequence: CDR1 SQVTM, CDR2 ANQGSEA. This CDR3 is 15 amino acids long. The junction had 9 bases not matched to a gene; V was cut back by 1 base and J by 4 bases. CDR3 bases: TGCAGCGTTGAAGGCGGGGGGCCCACTCCATACGAGCAGTACTTC. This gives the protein CSVEGGGPTPYEQYF.

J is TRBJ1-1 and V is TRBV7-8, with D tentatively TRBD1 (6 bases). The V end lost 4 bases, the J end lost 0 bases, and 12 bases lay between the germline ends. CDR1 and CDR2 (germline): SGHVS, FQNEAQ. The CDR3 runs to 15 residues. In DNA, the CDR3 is TGTGCCAGCAGCTCAACAGGGAACATGAACACTGAAGCTTTCTTT. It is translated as CASSSTGNMNTEAFF.

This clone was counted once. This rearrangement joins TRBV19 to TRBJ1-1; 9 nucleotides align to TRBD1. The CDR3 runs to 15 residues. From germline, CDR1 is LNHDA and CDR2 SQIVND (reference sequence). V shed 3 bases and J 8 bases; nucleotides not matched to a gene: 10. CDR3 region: CASSMDRGGLAEAFF. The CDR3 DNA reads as TGTGCCAGTAGTATGGACAGGGGAGGTTTAGCCGAAGCTTTCTTT.

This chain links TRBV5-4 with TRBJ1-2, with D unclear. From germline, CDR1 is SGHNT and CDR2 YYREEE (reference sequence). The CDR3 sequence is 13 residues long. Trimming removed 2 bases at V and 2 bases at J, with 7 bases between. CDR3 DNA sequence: TGTGCCAGCAGCTTTTCGCAGAACTATGGCTACACCTTC. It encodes CASSFSQNYGYTF.

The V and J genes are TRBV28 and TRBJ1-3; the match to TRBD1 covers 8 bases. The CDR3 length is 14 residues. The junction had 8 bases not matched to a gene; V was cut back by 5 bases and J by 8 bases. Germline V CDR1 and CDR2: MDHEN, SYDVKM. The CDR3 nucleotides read TGTGCCAGCAGTCCAGGGGGCAGGGGGGACACCATATATTTT. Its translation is CASSPGGRGDTIYF.

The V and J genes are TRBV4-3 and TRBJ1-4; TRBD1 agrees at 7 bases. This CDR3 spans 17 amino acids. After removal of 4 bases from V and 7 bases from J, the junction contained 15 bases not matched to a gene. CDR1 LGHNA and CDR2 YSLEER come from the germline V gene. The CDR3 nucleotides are TGCGCCAGCAGCCCTCACCTTAAGGACAGGTTGATTGAAAAACTGTTTTTT. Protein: CASSPHLKDRLIEKLFF.

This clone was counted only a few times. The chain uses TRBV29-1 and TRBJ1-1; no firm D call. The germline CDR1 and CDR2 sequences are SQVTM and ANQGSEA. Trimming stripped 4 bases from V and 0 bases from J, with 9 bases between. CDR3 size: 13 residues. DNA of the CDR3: TGCAGCGTTGGTTTTGGAGTGAACACTGAAGCTTTCTTT. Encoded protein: CSVGFGVNTEAFF.

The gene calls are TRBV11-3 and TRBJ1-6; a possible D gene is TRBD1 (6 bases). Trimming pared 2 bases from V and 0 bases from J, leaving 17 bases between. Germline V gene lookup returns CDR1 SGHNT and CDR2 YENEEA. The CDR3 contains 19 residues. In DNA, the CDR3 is TGTGCCAGCAGCTTATGGGGACACGTCGAAAGCTCCTATAATTCACCCCTCCACTTT. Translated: CASSLWGHVESSYNSPLHF.

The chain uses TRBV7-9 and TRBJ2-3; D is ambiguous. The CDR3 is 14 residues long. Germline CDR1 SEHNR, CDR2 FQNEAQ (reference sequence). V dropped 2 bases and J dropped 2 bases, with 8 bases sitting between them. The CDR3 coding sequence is TGTGCCAGCAGCTTATCCATCCCCACAGATACGCAGTATTTT. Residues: CASSLSIPTDTQYF.

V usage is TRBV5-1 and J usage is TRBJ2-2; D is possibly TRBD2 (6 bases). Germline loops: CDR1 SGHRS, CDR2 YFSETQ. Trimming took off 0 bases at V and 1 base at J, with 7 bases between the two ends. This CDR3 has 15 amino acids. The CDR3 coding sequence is TGCGCCAGCAGCTTGGCGGGAGTGAACACCGGGGAGCTGTTTTTT. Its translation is CASSLAGVNTGELFF.

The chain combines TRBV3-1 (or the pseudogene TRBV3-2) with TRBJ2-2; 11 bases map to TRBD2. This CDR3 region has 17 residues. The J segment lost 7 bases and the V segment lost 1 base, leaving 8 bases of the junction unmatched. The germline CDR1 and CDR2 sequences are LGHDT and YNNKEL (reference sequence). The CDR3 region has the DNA TGTGCCAGCAGCCAAGGGCATAGCGGGGGGGCTTTCGGGGAGCTGTTTTTT. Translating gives CASSQGHSGGAFGELFF.

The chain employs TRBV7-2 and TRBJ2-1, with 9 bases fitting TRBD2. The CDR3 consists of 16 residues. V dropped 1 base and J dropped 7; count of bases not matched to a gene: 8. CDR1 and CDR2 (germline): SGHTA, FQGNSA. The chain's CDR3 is CASSLEGLASRNEQFF. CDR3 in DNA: TGTGCCAGCAGCTTAGAAGGACTAGCGAGTCGGAATGAGCAGTTCTTC. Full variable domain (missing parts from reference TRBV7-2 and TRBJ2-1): GAGVSQSPSNKVTEKGKDVELRCDPISGHTALYWYRQSLGQGLEFLIYFQGNSAPDKSGLPSDRFSAERTGGSVSTLTIQRTQQEDSAVYLCASSLEGLASRNEQFFGPGTRLTVL.

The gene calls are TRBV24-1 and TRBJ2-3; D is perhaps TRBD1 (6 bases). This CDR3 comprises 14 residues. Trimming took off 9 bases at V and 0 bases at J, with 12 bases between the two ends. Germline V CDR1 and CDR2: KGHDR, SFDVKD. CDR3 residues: CATAWGLSTDTQYF. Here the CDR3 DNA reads TGTGCCACCGCTTGGGGGCTGAGCACAGATACGCAGTATTTT.

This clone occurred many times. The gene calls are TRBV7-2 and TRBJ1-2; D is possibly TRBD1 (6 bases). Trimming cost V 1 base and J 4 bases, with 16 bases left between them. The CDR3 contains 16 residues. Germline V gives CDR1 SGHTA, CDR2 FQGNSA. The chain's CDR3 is CASSLDFGGLGYGYTF. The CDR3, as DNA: TGTGCCAGCAGCTTAGATTTCGGGGGGCTAGGCTATGGCTACACCTTC. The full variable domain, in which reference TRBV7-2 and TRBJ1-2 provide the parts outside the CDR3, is GAGVSQSPSNKVTEKGKDVELRCDPISGHTALYWYRQSLGQGLEFLIYFQGNSAPDKSGLPSDRFSAERTGGSVSTLTIQRTQQEDSAVYLCASSLDFGGLGYGYTFGSGTRLTVV.

The CDR3 here is CASSVALGVYNEQFF. For the CDR3, the DNA is TGTGCCAGTAGCGTAGCCTTAGGCGTCTACAATGAGCAGTTCTTC. V is TRBV19 and J is TRBJ2-1; D is unresolved. The CDR3 loop spans 15 amino acids. V lost 6 bases and J lost 3, with 15 bases in between. Germline V gene lookup returns CDR1 LNHDA and CDR2 SQIVND (reference sequence).

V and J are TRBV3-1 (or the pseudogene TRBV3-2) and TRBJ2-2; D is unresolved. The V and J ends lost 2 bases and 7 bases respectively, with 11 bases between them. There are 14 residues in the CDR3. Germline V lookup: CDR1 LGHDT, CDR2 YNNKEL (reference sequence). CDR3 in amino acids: CASSQQAKGGELFF. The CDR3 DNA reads TGTGCCAGCAGCCAACAGGCGAAAGGCGGGGAGCTGTTTTTT.

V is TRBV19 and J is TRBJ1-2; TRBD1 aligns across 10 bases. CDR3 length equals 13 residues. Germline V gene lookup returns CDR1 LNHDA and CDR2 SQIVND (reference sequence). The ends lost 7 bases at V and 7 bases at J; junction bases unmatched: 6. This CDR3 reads CASTLGQGSGYTF. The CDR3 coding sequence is TGTGCCAGTACCCTGGGACAGGGGTCTGGCTACACCTTC.

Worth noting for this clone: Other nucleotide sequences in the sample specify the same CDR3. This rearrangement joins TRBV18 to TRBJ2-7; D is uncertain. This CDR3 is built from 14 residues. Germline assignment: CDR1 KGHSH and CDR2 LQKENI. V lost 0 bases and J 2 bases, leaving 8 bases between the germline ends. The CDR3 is CASSPPTPTYEQYF. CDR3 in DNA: TGTGCCAGCTCACCACCAACACCGACCTACGAGCAGTACTTC.

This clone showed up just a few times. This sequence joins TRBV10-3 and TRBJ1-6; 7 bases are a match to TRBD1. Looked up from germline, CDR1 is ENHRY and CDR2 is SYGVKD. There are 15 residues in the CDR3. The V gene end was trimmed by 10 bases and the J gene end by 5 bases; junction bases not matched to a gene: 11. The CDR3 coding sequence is TGTGCCACTCATCCGGGACAGACAAATAATTCACCCCTCCACTTT. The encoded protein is CATHPGQTNNSPLHF.

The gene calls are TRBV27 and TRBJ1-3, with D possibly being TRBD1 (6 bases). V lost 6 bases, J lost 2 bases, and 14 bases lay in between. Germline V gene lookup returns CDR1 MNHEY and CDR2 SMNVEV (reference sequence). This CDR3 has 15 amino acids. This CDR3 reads CASRYTGSTGNTIYF. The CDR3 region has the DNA TGTGCCAGCAGGTATACAGGGAGTACTGGAAACACCATATATTTT.